These 22 T cell receptor beta chains share one sample of origin, sequenced in a study of T cell changes during pregnancy in multiple sclerosis. Using immunoSEQ multiplex PCR, the repertoire was profiled, and TCRdb retains in-frame clones only, with some absent. Of about 80,000 clones listed, about 91% were seen once; the top ten hold 2% to 3%. Material: peripheral blood, obtained before pregnancy. All receptors come from a female donor with multiple sclerosis, enrolled in a pregnancy study.

This chain joins TRBV11-2 and TRBJ2-7, with 11 positions matching TRBD2. The CDR3 is made up of 15 amino acids. Germline-derived CDR1 and CDR2 are SGHAT and FQNNGV. The V segment lost 4 bases and the J segment 2 bases; nucleotides outside the gene matches: 4. This CDR3 is CASSSLAGVAYEQYF. The CDR3 DNA follows: TGTGCCAGCAGCTCACTAGCGGGAGTCGCCTACGAGCAGTACTTC.

V is TRBV19 and J is TRBJ2-2; the D gene is possibly TRBD1 (6 bases). CDR1 is LNHDA, CDR2 SQIVND, per germline (reference sequence). The CDR3 consists of 16 residues. Trimming shortened V by 2 bases and J by 1 base, and 11 bases separated the two germline ends. CDR3 sequence (DNA): TGTGCCAGTAGTATAATCCCGACAGGGAACACCGGGGAGCTGTTTTTT. It specifies CASSIIPTGNTGELFF.

This clone showed up just once. The chain recombines TRBV29-1 with TRBJ2-5; D perhaps matches TRBD1 (6 bases). There are 14 residues in the CDR3. Germline assignment: CDR1 SQVTM and CDR2 ANQGSEA. The V end lost 7 bases, the J end lost 8 bases, and 23 bases lay between the germline ends. This CDR3 is CSAKQGTGFGTQYF. As DNA, the CDR3 is TGCAGCGCCAAACAGGGTACGGGGTTCGGTACCCAGTACTTC.

The sample holds one count of this clone. The chain combines TRBV27 with TRBJ1-1; D may be TRBD1 (6 bases). Germline CDR1 is MNHEY and CDR2 is SMNVEV (reference sequence). This CDR3 spans 13 amino acids. Trimming took 4 bases from V and 7 from J, leaving 13 bases between them. The CDR3 sequence: CASSSIEGGEAFF. CDR3 DNA: TGTGCCAGCAGTTCTATCGAAGGGGGTGAAGCTTTCTTT.

This chain joins TRBV10-3 and TRBJ2-5, with 8 bases fitting TRBD1. V dropped 3 bases and J dropped 4; count of bases not matched to a gene: 7. The germline gives CDR1 ENHRY, CDR2 SYGVKD. The CDR3 spans 15 residues. The CDR3 reads CAISERDRGTETQYF. DNA of the CDR3: TGTGCCATCAGTGAAAGAGACAGGGGCACAGAGACCCAGTACTTC.

The V gene is TRBV27, the J gene TRBJ1-1, with 9 bases aligning to TRBD1. Per the germline V gene, CDR1 is MNHEY and CDR2 is SMNVEV (reference sequence). The CDR3 spans 15 residues. V lost 3 bases to trimming and J lost 2 bases; unmatched junction nucleotides: 4. The CDR3 DNA reads as TGTGCCAGCAGTTTTGCGGACAGGGGTAACACTGAAGCTTTCTTT. It codes for CASSFADRGNTEAFF.

V is TRBV5-1 and J is TRBJ2-5; no clear D. Germline V gene lookup returns CDR1 SGHRS and CDR2 YFSETQ. V was shortened by 2 bases and J by 7 bases, with 12 bases between the two germline ends. The CDR3 sequence is 13 residues long. The CDR3 DNA sequence: TGCGCCAGCAGCTTAGTTGTTTCAGGGACCCAGTACTTC. It codes for CASSLVVSGTQYF.

The chain employs TRBV11-3 and TRBJ2-3; 7 bases match TRBD1. This CDR3 comprises 15 residues. With 5 bases clipped from V and 2 bases from J, the junction kept 7 bases outside the gene matches. CDR1 SGHNT and CDR2 YENEEA come from the germline V gene. As DNA, the CDR3 is TGTGCCAGCAGCACCCGGACAGGCGACACAGATACGCAGTATTTT. Its protein is CASSTRTGDTDTQYF.

The rearrangement joins TRBV4-3 to TRBJ2-3, with 8 bases aligning to TRBD1. This CDR3 has 15 amino acids. The germline V gene has CDR1 LGHNA and CDR2 YSLEER. V lost 2 bases, J lost 2 bases, and 3 bases stayed unmatched. CDR3 nucleotide sequence: TGCGCCAGCAGCCAATGGGACAGGATCACAGATACGCAGTATTTT. Translation gives CASSQWDRITDTQYF.

This chain joins TRBV7-8 and TRBJ1-1; no clear D. The CDR3 spans 10 residues. The germline V gene encodes CDR1 SGHVS and CDR2 FQNEAQ. V was pared by 5 bases and J by 5 bases, with 3 bases between. The CDR3 DNA reads as TGTGCCAGCAGCACTACTGAAGCTTTCTTT. Protein: CASSTTEAFF.

This rearrangement joins TRBV6-5 to TRBJ2-2, with D perhaps matching TRBD1 (5 bases). The CDR3 extends over 13 amino acids. The germline V gene has CDR1 MNHEY and CDR2 SVGAGI. Deletions cut 8 bases from V and 5 bases from J, with 12 bases between. CDR3 nucleotide sequence: TGTGCCAGCCGAGTGCCAGGGACCGGGGAGCTGTTTTTT. It yields the protein CASRVPGTGELFF.

There are a few counts of this clone. V is TRBV11-1 and J is TRBJ1-2, with TRBD1 matching over 12 bases. CDR3 size: 16 residues. The germline CDR1 and CDR2 sequences are SGHAT and FQDESV (reference sequence). V shed 1 base and J 7 bases; nucleotides not matched to a gene: 7. CDR3 in amino acids: CASSLGAGTGGSGYTF. The CDR3 nucleotides read TGTGCCAGCAGCTTAGGGGCCGGGACAGGGGGCTCTGGCTACACCTTC.

This clone came up once. The chain joins TRBV4-2 to TRBJ1-1; 11 nucleotides agree with TRBD1. Germline V CDR1 and CDR2: LGHNA, YNFKEQ. J gave up 7 bases and V 3 bases, and 10 bases lay outside the gene matches. The CDR3 length is 16 residues. This chain's CDR3 is CASSHPDRGRGNEAFF. The DNA of the CDR3 is TGTGCCAGCAGCCACCCGGACAGGGGGCGCGGTAATGAAGCTTTCTTT.

The V gene is TRBV9, the J gene TRBJ2-7; 8 nucleotides line up with TRBD1. The CDR3 contains 15 residues. Trimming removed 0 bases from V and 5 bases from J; junction bases left unmatched: 7. Germline lookup yields CDR1 SGDLS and CDR2 YYNGEE. The CDR3 here is CASSVGTGTGDEQYF. In DNA, the CDR3 is TGTGCCAGCAGCGTAGGAACCGGGACAGGAGACGAGCAGTACTTC.

The V and J genes are TRBV4-1 and TRBJ2-7, with D maybe TRBD1 (5 bases). CDR3 length: 15 residues. The ends were cut back, 2 bases at V and 2 bases at J, with 13 bases in the middle. In germline, CDR1 is MGHRA, CDR2 YSYEKL. DNA of the CDR3: TGCGCCAGCAGCCAAAGGTCAGGGTCCCCCTACGAGCAGTACTTC. It specifies CASSQRSGSPYEQYF.

The rearrangement uses TRBV7-2 and TRBJ1-1; D may be TRBD1 (6 bases). V shed 4 bases and J shed 3 bases, with 9 bases lying between them. From germline, CDR1 is SGHTA and CDR2 FQGNSA. The CDR3 sequence is 13 residues long. In DNA form, the CDR3 reads TGTGCCAGCAGCTGGGACACCGACACTGAAGCTTTCTTT. This sequence encodes CASSWDTDTEAFF. Based on the CDR3 plus reference TRBV7-2 and TRBJ1-1, the full variable domain is GAGVSQSPSNKVTEKGKDVELRCDPISGHTALYWYRQSLGQGLEFLIYFQGNSAPDKSGLPSDRFSAERTGGSVSTLTIQRTQQEDSAVYLCASSWDTDTEAFFGQGTRLTVV.

This clone was observed a single time. The chain uses TRBV7-9 and TRBJ2-7, with TRBD1 matching 8 bases. Trimming at V came to 3 bases and at J to 0 bases, leaving 1 base not matched to a gene. Germline V lookup: CDR1 SEHNR, CDR2 FQNEAQ (reference sequence). CDR3 length equals 14 residues. The CDR3 sequence: CASSFGQGSYEQYF. The CDR3 DNA is TGTGCCAGCAGCTTCGGACAGGGCTCCTACGAGCAGTACTTC.

This clone was seen a single time. The chain recombines TRBV2 with TRBJ1-2, with a possible D match to TRBD1 (6 bases). CDR1 SNHLY and CDR2 FYNNEI come from the germline V gene. The CDR3 sequence is 14 residues long. Deletions cut 0 bases from V and 6 bases from J, with 11 bases between. The CDR3 protein is CASSEARTVDGYTF. CDR3 bases: TGTGCCAGCAGTGAAGCAAGGACAGTAGATGGCTACACCTTC.

The rearrangement links TRBV7-9 to TRBJ2-3, with D unclear. Deletions cut 1 base from V and 0 bases from J, with 8 bases between. CDR3 length: 15 residues. Germline CDR1 SEHNR, CDR2 FQNEAQ (reference sequence). CDR3 residues: CASSLDTTSTDTQYF. CDR3 coding DNA: TGTGCCAGCAGCTTAGATACTACTAGCACAGATACGCAGTATTTT.

The chain uses TRBV6-1 and TRBJ1-5, with unresolved D. Trimming cost V 6 bases and J 4 bases, with 13 bases left between them. The V gene's germline CDR1 is MNHNS and CDR2 SASEGT. The CDR3 covers 14 residues. The CDR3 DNA reads TGTGCCAGCAGCGAGGGTCGGTCAAATCAGCCCCAGCATTTT. Translating it yields CASSEGRSNQPQHF.

The chain links TRBV6-5 to TRBJ2-4, with D possibly TRBD2 on 6 matching bases. The V and J ends lost 11 bases and 8 bases respectively, with 19 bases between them. The CDR3 totals 13 residues. Germline CDR1 is MNHEY and CDR2 is SVGAGI. The chain's CDR3 is CASTLGAGYIQYF. CDR3 nucleotides: TGTGCCTCGACTCTAGGGGCGGGATACATTCAGTACTTC.

The V call is TRBV18, the J call TRBJ2-7; 9 positions agree with TRBD2. CDR3 length equals 15 residues. Germline CDR1 and CDR2: KGHSH and LQKENI. Trimming removed 0 bases from V and 7 bases from J; junction bases left unmatched: 7. The DNA for the CDR3 is TGTGCCAGCTCACCACCGGCGGGAGGGTTGGGAGAGCAGTACTTC. This sequence encodes CASSPPAGGLGEQYF. The variable domain in full, with the rest retrieved from reference TRBV18 and TRBJ2-7, is NAGVMQNPRHLVRRRGQEARLRCSPMKGHSHVYWYRQLPEEGLKFMVYLQKENIIDESGMPKERFSAEFPKEGPSILRIQQVVRGDSAAYFCASSPPAGGLGEQYFGPGTRLTVT.